This record concerns one T cell receptor beta chain sequence. Antigen unknown. The germline V gene encodes CDR1 SGDLS and CDR2 YYNGEE. The CDR3 is 16 amino acids. V was cut by 6 bases and J by 2 bases, with 15 bases left in between. The data originate from a study of cytomegalovirus exposure and HLA in healthy donors. General study points: A list of roughly 180 TCR beta chains associated with cytomegalovirus was given.

Libraries were prepared by immunoSEQ multiplex PCR; TCRdb keeps only in-frame clonotypes and omits some of them. The table lists hundreds of thousands of clones, roughly 87% of them singletons, with about 12% in the top ten. Source material: PBMCs. The chain links TRBV9 to TRBJ2-6, with unresolved D. The clonotype comes from a man younger than 30 in good health and CMV-seropositive. This CDR3 is CASNLNVAAGANVLTF. In DNA form, the CDR3 reads TGTGCCAGCAACCTTAACGTTGCGGCTGGGGCCAACGTCCTGACTTTC. The full variable domain, completed using reference TRBV9 and TRBJ2-6, is DSGVTQTPKHLITATGQRVTLRCSPRSGDLSVYWYQQSLDQGLQFLIQYYNGEERAKGNILERFSAQQFPDLHSELNLSSLELGDSALYFCASNLNVAAGANVLTFGAGSRLTVL.